This passage covers 13 T cell receptor beta chains from one sample sequenced in a study of OX40 agonist ivuxolimab in advanced cancers. Assay: immunoSEQ multiplex PCR; the TCRdb copy retains only in-frame clones and omits some. The data hold about 70,000 clones, with approximately 80% observed a single time. The sequences come from CD4+ or CD8+ T cells sorted from blood, collected in a trial of the OX40 agonist ivuxolimab. All receptors derive from an adult with an advanced solid tumor such as melanoma, head and neck, liver or kidney cancer.

The chain couples TRBV30 to TRBJ1-2; 8 bases are shared with TRBD1. The V gene's germline CDR1 is GTSNPN and CDR2 SVGIG (reference sequence). With V trimmed by 3 bases and J by 3 bases, 9 bases remained unmatched. This CDR3 region has 15 residues. CDR3 coding DNA: TGTGCCTGGAGGGCCGGGGACAGGAATTACTATGGCTACACCTTC. Encoded protein: CAWRAGDRNYYGYTF.

This clone was counted a few times. V usage is TRBV11-3 and J usage is TRBJ2-1; 9 nucleotides line up with TRBD1. V gave up 1 base and J gave up 1 base; unmatched junction bases: 2. Germline CDR1 and CDR2: SGHNT and YENEEA. This CDR3 spans 16 amino acids. CDR3 protein: CASSLVQGASYNEQFF. CDR3 in DNA: TGTGCCAGCAGCTTAGTACAGGGGGCTTCCTACAATGAGCAGTTCTTC.

The chain employs TRBV5-1 and TRBJ2-1; 8 nucleotides align to TRBD1. V shed 0 bases and J 5 bases; nucleotides not matched to a gene: 4. The CDR3 runs 15 residues. Germline V gene data show CDR1 as SGHRS and CDR2 as YFSETQ. CDR3 in DNA: TGCGCCAGCAGCTTGGGGACAGGGCTCAACAATGAGCAGTTCTTC. Protein product: CASSLGTGLNNEQFF.

This clone was recorded a few times. The V call is TRBV19, the J call TRBJ1-4, with a possible D match to TRBD1 (6 bases). The length of the CDR3 is 15 residues. Germline assignment: CDR1 LNHDA and CDR2 SQIVND (reference sequence). With 5 bases removed from V and 0 bases from J, the gap between germline ends came to 10 bases. CDR3 in amino acids: CASSRQAATNEKLFF. CDR3 nucleotides: TGTGCCAGTAGTCGACAGGCGGCAACTAATGAAAAACTGTTTTTT.

This chain uses TRBV19 with TRBJ1-5, with D possibly being TRBD1 (5 bases). The germline gives CDR1 LNHDA, CDR2 SQIVND (reference sequence). The CDR3 is 15 amino acids. V was pared by 1 base and J by 6 bases, with 13 bases between. CDR3 coding DNA: TGTGCCAGTAGTATAGTTAGGGGTCGAACTCAGCCCCAGCATTTT. It translates to CASSIVRGRTQPQHF.

This chain uses TRBV28 with TRBJ1-2; weak D call: TRBD1 (5 bases). The CDR3 covers 12 residues. In germline, CDR1 is MDHEN, CDR2 SYDVKM. With 4 bases removed from V and 4 bases from J, the gap between germline ends came to 7 bases. CDR3 loop: CASSSGAYGYTF. The CDR3 nucleotides read TGTGCCAGCAGTTCCGGGGCCTATGGCTACACCTTC.

DNA for the CDR3: TGTGCCAGCAGCGTAGCTCATTGGGGTGATGGGGAGCTGTTTTTT. Translation: CASSVAHWGDGELFF. The chain combines TRBV9 with TRBJ2-2; no firm D call. Trimming cost V 0 bases and J 8 bases, with 14 bases left between them. The CDR3 contains 15 residues. CDR1 is SGDLS and CDR2 is YYNGEE in the germline V gene.

This clone has more than one count but fewer than ten. The same CDR3 can be traced to other DNA sequences in this sample. V usage is TRBV5-6 and J usage is TRBJ2-7; D may match TRBD1 or TRBD2 (6 bases each). The ends were cut back, 4 bases at V and 6 bases at J, with 20 bases in the middle. Germline V gene lookup returns CDR1 SGHDT and CDR2 YYEEEE. The CDR3 has 15 residues. For the CDR3, the DNA is TGTGCCAGCAGCAAGGGGGGTTTAGGGTCAGGCGAGCAGTACTTC. Amino acid sequence: CASSKGGLGSGEQYF. Combining the CDR3 with reference TRBV5-6 and TRBJ2-7 gives the whole variable domain DAGVTQSPTHLIKTRGQQVTLRCSPKSGHDTVSWYQQALGQGPQFIFQYYEEEERQRGNFPDRFSGHQFPNYSSELNVNALLLGDSALYLCASSKGGLGSGEQYFGPGTRLTVT.

The chain couples TRBV6-5 to TRBJ1-5, with TRBD1 matching over 7 bases. The CDR3 is 15 amino acids. The V gene end was trimmed by 6 bases and the J gene end by 7 bases; junction bases not matched to a gene: 12. The germline CDR1 and CDR2 sequences are MNHEY and SVGAGI. The CDR3 loop is CASSRTGASGQPQHF. Written as DNA, the CDR3 is TGTGCCAGCAGCCGGACAGGAGCCTCCGGGCAGCCCCAGCATTTT.

The CDR3: CASSVGASHMNTEAFF. DNA of the CDR3: TGTGCCAGCAGCGTAGGCGCTTCACACATGAACACTGAAGCTTTCTTT. V gene TRBV9 combines with J gene TRBJ1-1; D is ambiguous. This CDR3 is 16 amino acids long. Germline V gene lookup returns CDR1 SGDLS and CDR2 YYNGEE. The V end was cut by 0 bases, the J end by 0 bases, with 12 bases between.

The chain uses TRBV7-9 and TRBJ2-7; D call uncertain. This CDR3 region has 13 residues. Germline CDR1 SEHNR, CDR2 FQNEAQ (reference sequence). Trimming pared 6 bases from V and 2 bases from J, leaving 11 bases between. The CDR3 reads CASRGFRTYEQYF. The CDR3 DNA reads TGTGCCAGCAGGGGTTTCCGTACCTACGAGCAGTACTTC.

The V gene is TRBV2, the J gene TRBJ1-5, with 8 bases lining up with TRBD1. Germline lookup yields CDR1 SNHLY and CDR2 FYNNEI. V trimming: 6 bases; J trimming: 2 bases; junction bases outside the gene matches: 0. The CDR3 spans 13 residues. The CDR3 nucleotides are TGTGCCAGCAGGGGACAGGGCAATCAGCCCCAGCATTTT. Translation: CASRGQGNQPQHF.

This clone was counted a single time. The chain joins TRBV28 to TRBJ2-7, with 9 positions matching TRBD1. The germline CDR1 and CDR2 sequences are MDHEN and SYDVKM. The CDR3 length is 15 residues. With 5 bases clipped from V and 3 bases from J, the junction kept 8 bases outside the gene matches. The CDR3 reads CASSPLVGQGYEQYF. The CDR3 DNA follows: TGTGCCAGCAGTCCATTAGTGGGACAGGGCTACGAGCAGTACTTC.